The next 11 T cell receptor beta chains were all read from a single sample in a study of response to subunit inactivated influenza vaccine. TCRdb redid the calling of the RT-PCR reads with MiXCR, one entry per CDR3 protein. The sample contains approximately 250,000 distinct CDR3 sequences, more than 10% of which appear only once. The sample in question was non-naive T cells sorted from PBMCs, obtained 14 days before vaccination. All receptors come from a man aged 50 to 60 who received an inactivated influenza vaccine.

This clonotype was seen more than once but under ten times. V is TRBV27 and J is TRBJ2-7; D is perhaps TRBD1 (5 bases). V lost 3 bases, J lost 3 bases, and 9 bases lay in between. Germline V lookup: CDR1 MNHEY, CDR2 SMNVEV (reference sequence). The CDR3 runs 13 residues. The CDR3 here is CASSFKGDYEQYF. CDR3 nucleotide sequence: TGTGCCAGCAGTTTCAAAGGGGACTACGAGCAGTACTTC.

The sample holds a few counts of this clonotype. For the CDR3, the DNA is TGTGCCAGCATTTCTGGGCTAGCGGGAGTCAAACTGACCCAGTACTTC. Translating it yields CASISGLAGVKLTQYF. The chain couples TRBV6-5 to TRBJ2-5, with 10 bases lining up with TRBD2. Germline V gene sequence: CDR1 MNHEY, CDR2 SVGAGI. The CDR3 totals 16 residues. The V gene end was trimmed by 7 bases and the J gene end by 7 bases; junction bases not matched to a gene: 15.

The sample holds many counts of this clonotype. This rearrangement joins TRBV4-1 to TRBJ1-4; 7 nucleotides line up with TRBD1. This CDR3 contains 15 residues. The germline CDR1 and CDR2 sequences are MGHRA and YSYEKL. The junction had 1 base not matched to a gene; V was cut back by 1 base and J by 2 bases. In DNA form, the CDR3 reads TGCGCCAGCAGCCAAGCAGGGGGGACTAATGAAAAACTGTTTTTT. Translated, it gives CASSQAGGTNEKLFF.

V is TRBV3-1 and J is TRBJ2-3, with 8 bases aligning to TRBD2. The germline V gene has CDR1 LGHDT and CDR2 YNNKEL (reference sequence). V lost 3 bases to trimming and J lost 7 bases; unmatched junction nucleotides: 15. CDR3 size: 17 residues. CDR3 in amino acids: CASSQDGLALSPYTQYF. CDR3 nucleotides: TGTGCCAGCAGCCAGGACGGACTAGCCTTGTCCCCTTATACGCAGTATTTT.

The chain carries TRBV5-1 and TRBJ2-7, with a possible D match to TRBD1 (6 bases). The CDR3 covers 17 residues. V was trimmed by 0 bases and J by 3 bases, leaving 19 bases between them. In germline, CDR1 is SGHRS, CDR2 YFSETQ. The CDR3 region has the DNA TGCGCCAGCAGCTTGGTTGAGGGGGTAAGAGGTAGCTACGAGCAGTACTTC. The encoded protein is CASSLVEGVRGSYEQYF. The whole variable domain, filled in from reference TRBV5-1 and TRBJ2-7, reads KAGVTQTPRYLIKTRGQQVTLSCSPISGHRSVSWYQQTPGQGLQFLFEYFSETQRNKGNFPGRFSGRQFSNSRSEMNVSTLELGDSALYLCASSLVEGVRGSYEQYFGPGTRLTVT.

The sample holds a few counts of this clonotype. V usage is TRBV27 and J usage is TRBJ2-2; no reliable D call. V was clipped by 4 bases and J by 4 bases, with 28 bases between them. Germline CDR1 and CDR2: MNHEY and SMNVEV (reference sequence). This CDR3 has 20 residues. CDR3 sequence (DNA): TGTGCCAGCAGTTCGCCCCGGATAAATACCCTTAACGGGTCCACCGGGGAGCTGTTTTTT. This translates into CASSSPRINTLNGSTGELFF.

V and J are TRBV29-1 and TRBJ2-7; TRBD2 aligns across 14 bases. V shed 6 bases, J shed 6 bases, and the junction held 25 bases outside the gene matches. The CDR3 is 20 amino acids. Germline V gene lookup returns CDR1 SQVTM and CDR2 ANQGSEA. This CDR3 reads CSVDTGGTSGSSARPSEQYF. CDR3 nucleotides: TGCAGCGTCGATACAGGGGGGACTAGCGGGAGTTCAGCACGACCTTCCGAGCAGTACTTC.

The rearrangement joins TRBV7-8 to TRBJ2-5, with unresolved D. Trimming removed 11 bases from V and 3 bases from J, with 10 bases in between. CDR1 is SGHVS, CDR2 FQNEAQ, per germline. The CDR3 totals 11 residues. The CDR3 here is CAFTLEETQYF. Written as DNA, the CDR3 is TGTGCCTTCACCCTCGAAGAGACCCAGTACTTC.

This clonotype showed up just a few times. The V gene is TRBV7-2, the J gene TRBJ2-3; the match to TRBD2 covers 10 bases. Germline V gene lookup returns CDR1 SGHTA and CDR2 FQGNSA. The CDR3 has 16 residues. V lost 5 bases and J lost 5; bases outside the gene matches: 10. The chain's CDR3 is CASSRLAGGGVDTQYF. CDR3 DNA: TGTGCCAGCAGCCGCTTAGCGGGAGGAGGAGTAGATACGCAGTATTTT.

This clonotype has just a few counts. V is TRBV15 and J is TRBJ2-7, with D possibly TRBD2 on 6 matching bases. Germline V gene data show CDR1 as LNHNV and CDR2 as YYDKDF (reference sequence). The CDR3 covers 15 residues. V was shortened by 0 bases and J by 3 bases, with 12 bases between the two germline ends. The CDR3 loop is CATSRDPGGIYEQYF. The CDR3 nucleotides read TGTGCCACCAGCAGAGATCCCGGGGGAATCTACGAGCAGTACTTC.

The table lists this clonotype with a few counts. This chain uses TRBV30 with TRBJ2-2; 7 nucleotides align to TRBD1. Germline CDR1 is GTSNPN and CDR2 is SVGIG (reference sequence). J gave up 0 bases and V 3 bases, and 4 bases lay outside the gene matches. There are 15 residues in the CDR3. Here the CDR3 reads CAWRNRGANTGELFF. The DNA of the CDR3 is TGTGCCTGGAGGAACAGGGGCGCGAACACCGGGGAGCTGTTTTTT.